Listed below are T cell receptor beta chains from one sample, sequenced in a study of T-cell reconstitution after alpha-beta-depleted transplantation in children. TCRdb reanalysed the PCR reads using MiXCR and keeps one entry per CDR3 protein. This table holds hundreds of thousands of distinct CDR3 sequences, around a tenth found once. The sample in question was PBMCs, obtained before TCRalphabeta/CD19-depleted stem cell transplant. All receptors derive from a boy in the first two years of life with acute myeloid leukemia, due to receive a stem cell transplant. The CDR3 runs from the conserved cysteine through the conserved F or W. Each record gives: D gene, J gene, V gene, clone size, CDR3 DNA, CDR3 protein. The D gene is left open where the match is weak. Not all rows give a size; the values are once, few, many and, for expanded clones, a class.

>TRBD1|TRBJ2-3|TRBV14|few
TGTGCCAGCAGCCCACAGGGGATTGCCACAGATACGCAGTATTTT
CASSPQGIATDTQYF
>TRBD1|TRBJ2-1|TRBV7-9|many
TGTGCCAGCAGCCTATTGACAGGGGGCTCGTACAATGAGCAGTTCTTC
CASSLLTGGSYNEQFF
>-|TRBJ1-2|TRBV5-1|-
TGCGCCAGCAGCTACGAAATAAACTATGGCTACACCTTC
CASSYEINYGYTF
>TRBD2|TRBJ2-5|TRBV20-1|many
TGCAGTGCTCCCGGGGGCGGGGGGCAGAAGACCCAGTACTTC
CSAPGGGGQKTQYF
>TRBD1|TRBJ2-7|TRBV28|once
TGTGCCAGCAATCCCACAGGGGGGCCCTCCTACGAGCAGTACTTC
CASNPTGGPSYEQYF
>-|TRBJ1-2|TRBV28|many
TGTGCCAGCAGCCCGGTGGAGCGATCTAACTATGGCTACACCTTC
CASSPVERSNYGYTF
>TRBD2|TRBJ2-1|TRBV6-1|-
TGTGCCAGCGCTGGTTGGGGGAGGGCCTTCCACAATGAGCAGTTCTTC
CASAGWGRAFHNEQFF
>-|TRBJ1-6|TRBV11-1|many
TGTGCCAGCAGACACGTTGGGCCCGGACCAGAATCCTATAATTCACCCCTCCACTTT
CASRHVGPGPESYNSPLHF
>-|TRBJ1-1|TRBV7-8|many
TGTGCCAGCAGCCCGCTCAGCGGCAGGATTGAAGCTTTCTTT
CASSPLSGRIEAFF
>-|TRBJ2-3|TRBV7-8|few
TGTGCCAGCAGCTTAGGATTCCGGACAGCCGCAGATACGCAGTATTTT
CASSLGFRTAADTQYF
>-|TRBJ1-3|TRBV6-5|-
TGTGCCAGCAGTTACCGACAGGACGTTTCTGGAAACACCATATATTTT
CASSYRQDVSGNTIYF
>TRBD2|TRBJ2-2|TRBV9|many
TGTGCCAGCAGCGCTAGCGGGAGGGCATTCGACACCGGGGAGCTGTTTTTT
CASSASGRAFDTGELFF
>-|TRBJ2-7|TRBV7-2|many
TGTGCCAGCAGCTTAGAAGTAGGGGCCTCCTACGAGCAGTACTTC
CASSLEVGASYEQYF
>TRBD2|TRBJ2-7|TRBV28|few
TGTGCCAGCAGTTTACGTTGGGTCGGGAGCGGGGTAGGTTACGAGCAGTACTTC
CASSLRWVGSGVGYEQYF
>-|TRBJ1-1|TRBV27|many
TGTGCCAGCAGCTCCCTAGGAAGAACTGAAGCTTTCTTT
CASSSLGRTEAFF
>-|TRBJ2-5|TRBV18|once
TGTGCCAGCTCACCACGGCACATCTTCCCGGCCCAGTACTTC
CASSPRHIFPAQYF
>TRBD2|TRBJ2-7|TRBV4-3|few
TGCGCCAGCAGCCAAGTAGCGGGACTAGGCTCGGTCGAGCAGTACTTC
CASSQVAGLGSVEQYF